A selection of T cell receptor beta chains follows, all from one sample in a study of graft-versus-host responses after intestinal transplantation. For these receptors, no antigen is known. The assay was immunoSEQ multiplex PCR, and TCRdb's table has in-frame clones only and misses some. The top ten clones hold roughly 0.31% of a sample with 70,000 to 100,000 clones, roughly 89% of them seen once. This material consisted of unstimulated CD4+ T cells sorted from spleen or lymph node cells, taken before intestinal transplant. These receptors all stem from a human donor who received an intestinal transplant. Each CDR3 is given with its conserved first and last residue. D genes are given only for firm matches. Clone size is shown for a subset of rows, as once, few, many or a class of expanded clone.

>TRBV5-1|TRBJ2-1|-|few|12
CASSTGGLQQFF
TGCGCCAGCAGTACGGGGGGCCTTCAGCAGTTCTTC
>TRBV5-6|TRBJ1-2|-|-|15
CASSLGRVGLSGYTF
TGTGCCAGCAGCTTGGGCAGGGTCGGTCTCAGTGGCTACACCTTC
>TRBV4-2|TRBJ1-3|TRBD1|few|17
CASSRSQGARDGNTIYF
TGTGCCAGCAGCCGCTCACAGGGGGCCAGGGATGGAAACACCATATATTTT
>TRBV6-1|TRBJ2-1|-|once|13
CASRVQGTHEQFF
TGTGCCAGCAGGGTACAGGGAACCCATGAGCAGTTCTTC
>TRBV7-8|TRBJ2-2|TRBD1|-|17
CASSLDSGGANTGELFF
TGTGCCAGCAGCTTAGACTCAGGGGGCGCGAACACCGGGGAGCTGTTTTTT
>TRBV7-2|TRBJ2-7|-|-|16
CASSPLGAGGTYEQYF
TGTGCCAGCAGCCCCCTAGGAGCGGGTGGAACCTACGAGCAGTACTTC
>TRBV7-9|TRBJ1-2|-|-|14
CASSPTAGRHGYTF
TGTGCCAGCAGCCCAACCGCGGGGAGGCATGGCTACACCTTC
>TRBV7-7|TRBJ2-2|TRBD1|-|14
CASSLRQGTGELFF
TGTGCTAGCAGCTTGAGACAGGGGACCGGGGAGCTGTTTTTT
>TRBV18|TRBJ1-4|-|once|15
CASSPYEKSNEKLFF
TGTGCCAGCTCACCATACGAGAAAAGTAATGAAAAACTGTTTTTT
>TRBV6-1|TRBJ2-5|TRBD2|-|12
CASTSGDETQYF
TGTGCCAGCACTAGCGGGGATGAGACCCAGTACTTC
>TRBV2|TRBJ2-3|TRBD2|-|15
CASTRLAGGRDTQYF
TGTGCCAGCACAAGACTAGCGGGAGGGAGAGATACGCAGTATTTT
>TRBV7-3|TRBJ2-3|TRBD1|once|15
CASSIGQGLADTQYF
TGTGCCAGCAGCATCGGACAGGGACTGGCGGATACGCAGTATTTT
>TRBV6-5|TRBJ1-1|TRBD1|once|15
CASSAPGGRNTEAFF
TGTGCCAGCAGTGCCCCAGGGGGCCGGAACACTGAAGCTTTCTTT
>TRBV6-1|TRBJ2-1|-|-|13
CASSEATIRGQFF
TGTGCCAGCAGTGAAGCAACAATCAGGGGGCAGTTCTTC
>TRBV28|TRBJ2-7|-|-|13
CASSPGHVYEQYF
TGTGCCAGCAGCCCGGGACACGTTTACGAGCAGTACTTC
>TRBV7-9|TRBJ2-2|-|few|15
CASSLTPTDTGELFF
TGTGCCAGCAGCTTAACCCCTACAGACACCGGGGAGCTGTTTTTT
>TRBV10-3|TRBJ1-2|-|-|16
CAISEGLRSTEDGYTF
TGTGCCATCAGTGAGGGGCTTCGGTCGACAGAGGATGGCTACACCTTC
>TRBV7-3|TRBJ2-3|TRBD2|-|13
CASSSLATDTQYF
TGTGCCAGCAGCTCACTAGCGACAGATACGCAGTATTTT
>TRBV5-1|TRBJ2-3|-|-|15
CASSSGGVWGDTQYF
TGCGCCAGCAGCTCAGGCGGGGTTTGGGGAGATACGCAGTATTTT